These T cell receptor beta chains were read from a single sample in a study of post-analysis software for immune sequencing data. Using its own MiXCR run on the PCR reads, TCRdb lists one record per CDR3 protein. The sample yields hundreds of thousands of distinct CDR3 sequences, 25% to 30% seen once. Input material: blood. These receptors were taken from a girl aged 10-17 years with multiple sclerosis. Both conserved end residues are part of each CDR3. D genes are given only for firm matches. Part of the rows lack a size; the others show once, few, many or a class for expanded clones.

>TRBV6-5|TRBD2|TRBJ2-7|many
CASIGTSGYEQYF
TGTGCCAGCATAGGGACTAGCGGGTACGAGCAGTACTTC
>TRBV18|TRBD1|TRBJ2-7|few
CASSRDRNYEQYF
TGTGCCAGCTCCCGGGACAGGAATTACGAGCAGTACTTC
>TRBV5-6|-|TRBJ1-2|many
CASSLRDYGYTF
TGTGCCAGCAGCCTACGGGACTATGGCTACACCTTC
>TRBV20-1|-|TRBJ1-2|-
CSALRNSGIEGGYTF
TGCAGTGCTCTACGAAATTCAGGGATAGAGGGTGGCTACACCTTC
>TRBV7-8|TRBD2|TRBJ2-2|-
CASSRSGVYTGELFF
TGTGCCAGCAGCCGAAGCGGGGTATACACCGGGGAGCTGTTTTTT
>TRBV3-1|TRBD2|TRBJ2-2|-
CASSLERLAGAGELFF
TGTGCCAGCAGCCTAGAGAGACTAGCGGGAGCCGGGGAGCTGTTTTTT
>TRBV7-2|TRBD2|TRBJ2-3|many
CASSRALATPMGDTQYF
TGTGCCAGCAGCCGTGCACTAGCGACCCCGATGGGAGATACGCAGTATTTT
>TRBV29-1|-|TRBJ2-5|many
CSVEGAGWSYQETQYF
TGCAGCGTTGAGGGAGCCGGTTGGTCGTACCAAGAGACCCAGTACTTC
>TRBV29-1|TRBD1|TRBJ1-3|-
CSVSTGGNTIYF
TGCAGCGTTTCGACAGGGGGAAACACCATATATTTT
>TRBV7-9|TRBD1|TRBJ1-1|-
CASSLGRGLLSTEAFF
TGTGCCAGCAGCTTAGGGAGGGGGCTCCTCAGCACTGAAGCTTTCTTT
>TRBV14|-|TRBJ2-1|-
CASSQRVTSYNGQFF
TGTGCCAGCAGCCAAAGGGTTACCTCCTACAATGGGCAGTTCTTC
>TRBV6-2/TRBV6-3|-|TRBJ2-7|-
CASSYSSLPYEQYF
TGTGCCAGCAGTTACTCGAGTCTACCTTACGAGCAGTACTTC
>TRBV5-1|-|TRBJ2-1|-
CASIWGPSSPGEQFF
TGCGCCAGCATCTGGGGTCCTAGTAGCCCGGGTGAGCAGTTCTTC
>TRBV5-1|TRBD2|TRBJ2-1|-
CASSLGGGRAFVEQFF
TGCGCCAGCAGCTTGGGGGGCGGGAGGGCCTTCGTCGAGCAGTTCTTC
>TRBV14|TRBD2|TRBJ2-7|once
CASSPAGTSGRFSYEQYF
TGTGCCAGCAGCCCAGCCGGGACTAGCGGGCGCTTCTCCTACGAGCAGTACTTC
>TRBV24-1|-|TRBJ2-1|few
CATSDLGGGSYNEQFF
TGTGCCACCAGTGATTTGGGCGGGGGCTCTTACAATGAGCAGTTCTTC
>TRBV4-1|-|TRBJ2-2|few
CASSQYGDNTGELFF
TGCGCCAGCAGCCAATATGGGGACAACACCGGGGAGCTGTTTTTT
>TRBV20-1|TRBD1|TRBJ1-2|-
CSAREGQGNGYTF
TGCAGTGCTAGAGAAGGACAGGGCAATGGCTACACCTTC
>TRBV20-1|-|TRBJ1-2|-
CCVPGASIYGYTF
TGCTGCGTGCCGGGGGCCTCCATTTATGGCTACACCTTC
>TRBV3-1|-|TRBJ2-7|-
CASSPYLGSYEQYF
TGTGCCAGCAGCCCATACCTGGGCTCCTACGAGCAGTACTTC
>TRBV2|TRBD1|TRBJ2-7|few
CASRERTGGQNEQYF
TGTGCCAGCAGAGAGAGGACAGGGGGCCAAAACGAGCAGTACTTC
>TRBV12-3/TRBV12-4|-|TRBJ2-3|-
CASTKTVGTDTQYF
TGTGCCAGCACCAAGACCGTGGGCACAGATACGCAGTATTTT
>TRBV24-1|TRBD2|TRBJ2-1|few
CATSDFYGRAGNEQFF
TGTGCCACCAGTGATTTCTACGGGAGGGCCGGGAATGAGCAGTTCTTC
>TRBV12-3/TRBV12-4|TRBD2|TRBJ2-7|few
CASSWTSSEQYF
TGTGCCAGCAGTTGGACTAGTTCCGAGCAGTACTTC
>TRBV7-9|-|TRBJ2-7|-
CASTPIVRPYEQYF
TGTGCCAGCACCCCCATTGTTAGGCCCTACGAGCAGTACTTC
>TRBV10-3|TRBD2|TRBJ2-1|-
CAISPGTSGRADEQFF
TGTGCCATCAGTCCCGGGACTAGCGGGAGGGCCGATGAGCAGTTCTTC
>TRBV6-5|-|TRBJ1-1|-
CASSYRPGRTEAFF
TGTGCCAGCAGTTACCGTCCAGGGAGGACTGAAGCTTTCTTT
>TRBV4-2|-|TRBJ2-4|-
CASSQEGGAGGGNIQYF
TGTGCCAGCAGCCAAGAAGGGGGTGCGGGCGGTGGAAACATTCAGTACTTC
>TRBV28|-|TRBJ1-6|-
CASSFSTGWNSPLHF
TGTGCCAGCAGTTTTAGCACAGGGTGGAATTCACCCCTCCACTTT
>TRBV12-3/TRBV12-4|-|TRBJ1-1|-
CASSLASGAGTEAFF
TGTGCCAGCAGTTTAGCCTCAGGGGCGGGCACTGAAGCTTTCTTT
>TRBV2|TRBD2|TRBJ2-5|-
CAIPIAGQRYF
TGTGCCATACCCATAGCGGGGCAACGGTACTTC
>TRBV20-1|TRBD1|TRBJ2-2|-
CSARTGDSDTGELFF
TGCAGTGCGAGGACAGGGGATTCGGACACCGGGGAGCTGTTTTTT
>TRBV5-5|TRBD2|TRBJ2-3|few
CASNAGGNADTQYF
TGTGCCAGCAACGCGGGAGGTAACGCAGATACGCAGTATTTT
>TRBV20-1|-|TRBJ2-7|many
CSARDRLRSGSSYEQYF
TGCAGTGCTAGAGACAGACTCCGGAGCGGCAGCTCCTACGAGCAGTACTTC
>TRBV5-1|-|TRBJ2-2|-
CASSFSLSPGELFF
TGCGCCAGCAGCTTCTCTTTGTCTCCCGGGGAGCTGTTTTTT
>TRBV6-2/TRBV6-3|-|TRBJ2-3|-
CASGKREVADTQYF
TGTGCCAGCGGAAAAAGAGAAGTGGCAGATACGCAGTATTTT
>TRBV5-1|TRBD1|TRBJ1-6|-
CASSLWDRLNSPLHF
TGCGCCAGCAGCTTGTGGGACAGACTCAATTCACCCCTCCACTTT
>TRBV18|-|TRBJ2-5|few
CASSPAREETQYF
TGTGCCAGCTCACCGGCGAGAGAAGAGACCCAGTACTTC
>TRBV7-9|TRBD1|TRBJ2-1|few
CASTAGAGQGTFEQFF
TGTGCCAGCACCGCAGGAGCTGGACAGGGAACGTTTGAGCAGTTCTTC
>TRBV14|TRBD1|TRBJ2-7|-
CASSQDGTGGPRDEQYF
TGTGCCAGCAGCCAAGACGGAACAGGGGGCCCTAGGGACGAGCAGTACTTC
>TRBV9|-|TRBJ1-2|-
CASSVGGRDGYTF
TGTGCCAGCAGCGTTGGGGGACGGGATGGCTACACCTTC
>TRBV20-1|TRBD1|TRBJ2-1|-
CSAGRQGGAYNEQFF
TGCAGTGCTGGGAGACAGGGGGGGGCCTACAATGAGCAGTTCTTC
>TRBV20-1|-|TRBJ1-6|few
CSAMTPGNSPLHF
TGCAGTGCTATGACCCCGGGGAATTCACCCCTCCACTTT
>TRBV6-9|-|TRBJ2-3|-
CASSYRQIESTDTQYF
TGTGCCAGCAGTTATCGACAGATCGAGAGCACAGATACGCAGTATTTT
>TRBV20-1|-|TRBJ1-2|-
CSASDDIGMYGYTF
TGCAGTGCTAGTGATGACATTGGAATGTATGGCTACACCTTC
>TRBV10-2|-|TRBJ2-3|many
CASSDSGSSTDTQYF
TGCGCCAGCAGTGACAGCGGTTCTAGCACAGATACGCAGTATTTT
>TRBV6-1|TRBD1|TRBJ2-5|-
CASSRQGATTEETQYF
TGTGCCAGCAGTCGACAGGGGGCAACAACGGAAGAGACCCAGTACTTC
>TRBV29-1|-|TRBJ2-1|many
CSVVSYNEQFF
TGCAGCGTTGTCTCCTACAATGAGCAGTTCTTC
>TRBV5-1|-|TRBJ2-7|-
CASSPRDEGTYEQYF
TGCGCCAGCAGCCCCCGGGACGAAGGAACCTACGAGCAGTACTTC
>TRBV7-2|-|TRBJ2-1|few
CASSPHEFIEQFF
TGTGCCAGCAGCCCCCATGAGTTCATTGAGCAGTTCTTC
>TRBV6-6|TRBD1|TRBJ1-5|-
CASRRQGDSNQPQHF
TGTGCCAGCCGCCGACAGGGAGATAGCAATCAGCCCCAGCATTTT
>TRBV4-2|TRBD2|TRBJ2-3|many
CASSQDEWGSGSAYAQYF
TGTGCCAGCAGCCAAGATGAATGGGGTAGCGGGAGCGCCTATGCGCAGTATTTT